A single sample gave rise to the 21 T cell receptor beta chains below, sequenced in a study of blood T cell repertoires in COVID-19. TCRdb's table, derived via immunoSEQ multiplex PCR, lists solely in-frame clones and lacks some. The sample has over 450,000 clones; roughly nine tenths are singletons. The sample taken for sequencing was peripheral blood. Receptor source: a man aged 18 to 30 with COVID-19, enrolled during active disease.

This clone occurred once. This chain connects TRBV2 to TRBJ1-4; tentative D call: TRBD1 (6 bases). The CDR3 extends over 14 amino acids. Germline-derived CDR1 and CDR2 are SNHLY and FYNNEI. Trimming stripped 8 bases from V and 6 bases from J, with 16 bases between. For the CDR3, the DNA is TGTGCCAGCGAAAACGGGGACAACGATGAAAAACTGTTTTTT. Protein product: CASENGDNDEKLFF. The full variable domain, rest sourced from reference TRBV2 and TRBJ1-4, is EPEVTQTPSHQVTQMGQEVILRCVPISNHLYFYWYRQILGQKVEFLVSFYNNEISEKSEIFDDQFSVERPDGSNFTLKIRSTKLEDSAMYFCASENGDNDEKLFFGSGTQLSVL.

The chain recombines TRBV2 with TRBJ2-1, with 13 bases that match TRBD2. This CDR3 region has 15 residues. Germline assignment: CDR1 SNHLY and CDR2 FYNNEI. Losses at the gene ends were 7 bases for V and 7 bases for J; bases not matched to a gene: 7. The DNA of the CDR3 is TGTGCCAGCAAAGGAAAACTAGCGGGAGGGAATGAGCAGTTCTTC. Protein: CASKGKLAGGNEQFF.

CDR3 protein: CASSSIWPGSAGVTDTQYF. CDR3 nucleotides: TGTGCCAGCAGCTCTATATGGCCCGGCTCAGCGGGAGTTACAGATACGCAGTATTTT. The chain links TRBV7-9 to TRBJ2-3, with 8 bases lining up with TRBD2. The CDR3 has 19 residues. Unmatched junction bases numbered 18, after V lost 4 bases and J lost 3 bases. Per germline, CDR1 SEHNR and CDR2 FQNEAQ (reference sequence).

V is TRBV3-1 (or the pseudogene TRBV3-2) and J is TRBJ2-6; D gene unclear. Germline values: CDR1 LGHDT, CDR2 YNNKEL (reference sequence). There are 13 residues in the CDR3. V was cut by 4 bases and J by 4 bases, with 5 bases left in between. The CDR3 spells CASSPGGANVLTF. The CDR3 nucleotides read TGTGCCAGCAGCCCAGGCGGGGCCAACGTCCTGACTTTC.

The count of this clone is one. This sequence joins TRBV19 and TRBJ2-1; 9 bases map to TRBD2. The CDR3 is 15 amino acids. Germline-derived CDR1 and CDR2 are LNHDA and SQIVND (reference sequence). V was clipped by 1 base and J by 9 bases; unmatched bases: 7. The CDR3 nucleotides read TGTGCCAGTAGTATAGTAGCGGGAGCTATGAGTGAGCAGTTCTTC. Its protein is CASSIVAGAMSEQFF. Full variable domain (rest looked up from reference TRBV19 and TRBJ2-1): DGGITQSPKYLFRKEGQNVTLSCEQNLNHDAMYWYRQDPGQGLRLIYYSQIVNDFQKGDIAEGYSVSREKKESFPLTVTSAQKNPTAFYLCASSIVAGAMSEQFFGPGTRLTVL.

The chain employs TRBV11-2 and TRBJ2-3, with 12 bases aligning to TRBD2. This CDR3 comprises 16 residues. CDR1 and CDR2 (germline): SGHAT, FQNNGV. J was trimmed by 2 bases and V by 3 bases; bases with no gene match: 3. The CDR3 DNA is TGTGCCAGCAGCTTCGGACTAGCGGGGAACACAGATACGCAGTATTTT. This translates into CASSFGLAGNTDTQYF.

This CDR3 reads CASSSPTGAYGYTF. DNA for the CDR3: TGTGCCAGCAGCTCCCCCACTGGGGCATATGGCTACACCTTC. The chain recombines TRBV7-9 with TRBJ1-2; D might be TRBD1 (5 bases). Trimming took off 4 bases at V and 5 bases at J, with 14 bases between the two ends. Germline-derived CDR1 and CDR2 are SEHNR and FQNEAQ (reference sequence). CDR3 length: 14 amino acids. Full variable domain (remainder filled in from reference TRBV7-9 and TRBJ1-2): DTGVSQNPRHKITKRGQNVTFRCDPISEHNRLYWYRQTLGQGPEFLTYFQNEAQLEKSRLLSDRFSAERPKGSFSTLEIQRTEQGDSAMYLCASSSPTGAYGYTFGSGTRLTVV.

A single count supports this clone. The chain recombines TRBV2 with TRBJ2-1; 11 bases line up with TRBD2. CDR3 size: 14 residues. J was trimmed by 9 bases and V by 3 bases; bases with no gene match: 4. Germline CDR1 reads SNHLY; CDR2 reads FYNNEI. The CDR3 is CASSDRLAGTEQFF. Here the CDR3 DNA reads TGTGCCAGCAGTGATAGACTAGCGGGAACTGAGCAGTTCTTC.

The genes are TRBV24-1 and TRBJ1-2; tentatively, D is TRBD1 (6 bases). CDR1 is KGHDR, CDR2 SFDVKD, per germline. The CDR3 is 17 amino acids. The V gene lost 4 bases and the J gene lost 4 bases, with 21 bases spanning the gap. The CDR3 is CATSDETGSSRGYGYTF. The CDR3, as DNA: TGTGCCACCAGTGACGAGACAGGCTCAAGCAGGGGCTATGGCTACACCTTC.

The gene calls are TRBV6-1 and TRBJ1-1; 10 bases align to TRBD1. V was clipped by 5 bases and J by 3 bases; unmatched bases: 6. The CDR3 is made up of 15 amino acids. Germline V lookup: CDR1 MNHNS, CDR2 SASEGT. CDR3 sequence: CASSFRDRGDTEAFF. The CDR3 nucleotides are TGTGCCAGCAGTTTCCGGGACAGGGGAGACACTGAAGCTTTCTTT.

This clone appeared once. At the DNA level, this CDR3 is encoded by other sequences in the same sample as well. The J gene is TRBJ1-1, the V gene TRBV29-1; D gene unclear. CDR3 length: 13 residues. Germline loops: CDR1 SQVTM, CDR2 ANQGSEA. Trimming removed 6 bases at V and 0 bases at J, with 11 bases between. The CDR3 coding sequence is TGCAGCGTGGGAGGACTGATGAACACTGAAGCTTTCTTT. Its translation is CSVGGLMNTEAFF.

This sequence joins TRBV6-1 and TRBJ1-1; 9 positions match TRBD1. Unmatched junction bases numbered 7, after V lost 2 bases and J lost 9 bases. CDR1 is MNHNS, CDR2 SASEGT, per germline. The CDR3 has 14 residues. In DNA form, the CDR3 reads TGTGCCAGCAGTGAACTAGGACAGGGGTTCAAAGCTTTCTTT. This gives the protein CASSELGQGFKAFF.

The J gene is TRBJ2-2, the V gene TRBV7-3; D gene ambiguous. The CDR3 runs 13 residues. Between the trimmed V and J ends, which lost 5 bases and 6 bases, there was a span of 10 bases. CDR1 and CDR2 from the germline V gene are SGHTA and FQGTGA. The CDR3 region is CASSEITAGELFF. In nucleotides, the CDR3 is TGTGCCAGCAGCGAAATCACAGCCGGGGAGCTGTTTTTT.

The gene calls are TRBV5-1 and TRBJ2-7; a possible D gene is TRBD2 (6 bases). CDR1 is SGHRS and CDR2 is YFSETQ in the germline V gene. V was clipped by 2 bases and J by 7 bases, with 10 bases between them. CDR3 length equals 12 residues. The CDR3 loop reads CASSFVGGEQYF. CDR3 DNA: TGCGCCAGCAGCTTTGTTGGAGGGGAGCAGTACTTC. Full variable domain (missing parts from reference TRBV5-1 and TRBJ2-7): KAGVTQTPRYLIKTRGQQVTLSCSPISGHRSVSWYQQTPGQGLQFLFEYFSETQRNKGNFPGRFSGRQFSNSRSEMNVSTLELGDSALYLCASSFVGGEQYFGPGTRLTVT.

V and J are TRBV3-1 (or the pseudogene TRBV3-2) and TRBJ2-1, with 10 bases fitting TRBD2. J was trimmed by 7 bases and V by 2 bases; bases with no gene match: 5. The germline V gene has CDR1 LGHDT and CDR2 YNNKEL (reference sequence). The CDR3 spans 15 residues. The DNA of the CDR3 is TGTGCCAGCAGCCAACAGCGGGGGGGCCCAAATGAGCAGTTCTTC. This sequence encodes CASSQQRGGPNEQFF.

The CDR3 DNA follows: TGTGCCAGCAGACGGACTAGCGATCAAGAGACCCAGTACTTC. Translated, it gives CASRRTSDQETQYF. The V call is TRBV7-2, the J call TRBJ2-5; 9 nucleotides align to TRBD2. Germline V gene lookup returns CDR1 SGHTA and CDR2 FQGNSA. J lost 2 bases, V lost 6 bases, and 4 bases had no gene match. The CDR3 covers 14 residues. The full variable domain, completed using reference TRBV7-2 and TRBJ2-5, is GAGVSQSPSNKVTEKGKDVELRCDPISGHTALYWYRQSLGQGLEFLIYFQGNSAPDKSGLPSDRFSAERTGGSVSTLTIQRTQQEDSAVYLCASRRTSDQETQYFGPGTRLLVL.

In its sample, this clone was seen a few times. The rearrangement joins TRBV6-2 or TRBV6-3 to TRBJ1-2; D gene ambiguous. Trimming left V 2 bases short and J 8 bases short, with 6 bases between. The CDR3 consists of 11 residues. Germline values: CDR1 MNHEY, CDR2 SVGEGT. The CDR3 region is CASSYGGGYTF. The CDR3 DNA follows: TGTGCCAGCAGTTACGGAGGGGGCTACACCTTC.

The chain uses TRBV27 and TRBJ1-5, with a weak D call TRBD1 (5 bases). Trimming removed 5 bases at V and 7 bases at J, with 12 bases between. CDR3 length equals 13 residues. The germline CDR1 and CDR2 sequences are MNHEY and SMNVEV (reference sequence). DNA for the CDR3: TGTGCCAGCAGTACTCAGGGAAGACAGCCCCAGCATTTT. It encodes CASSTQGRQPQHF.

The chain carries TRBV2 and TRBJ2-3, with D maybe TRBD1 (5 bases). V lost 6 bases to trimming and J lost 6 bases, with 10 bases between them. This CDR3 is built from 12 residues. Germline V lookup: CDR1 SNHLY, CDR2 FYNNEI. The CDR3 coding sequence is TGTGCCAGCAGGCAGACAGCCGATACGCAGTATTTT. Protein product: CASRQTADTQYF.

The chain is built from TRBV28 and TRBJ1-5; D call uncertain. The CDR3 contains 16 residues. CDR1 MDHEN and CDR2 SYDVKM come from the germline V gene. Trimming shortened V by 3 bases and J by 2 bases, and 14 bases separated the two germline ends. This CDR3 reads CASSFPRASRNQPQHF. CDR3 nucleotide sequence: TGTGCCAGCAGTTTTCCTCGAGCCTCACGCAATCAGCCCCAGCATTTT.

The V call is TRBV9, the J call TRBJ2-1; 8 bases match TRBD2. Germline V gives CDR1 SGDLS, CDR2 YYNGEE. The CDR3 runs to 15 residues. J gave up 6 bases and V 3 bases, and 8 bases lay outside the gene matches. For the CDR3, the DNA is TGTGCCAGCAGCGACTCGGGAGGGCCAGTCAATGAGCAGTTCTTC. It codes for CASSDSGGPVNEQFF.